One sample yielded the 16 T cell receptor beta chains listed below, sequenced in a study of early stage breast cancer tumors. The repertoire was sequenced with immunoSEQ multiplex PCR; TCRdb's copy has only in-frame clones and lacks some. The sample includes 25,000 to 35,000 clones, roughly 81% of them seen just once. Sequences were obtained from blood. Receptors originate from a person between 35 and 49 years old with breast cancer.

The genes are TRBV6-1 and TRBJ2-5; TRBD2 matches 8 bases. The J segment lost 1 base and the V segment lost 3 bases, leaving 4 bases of the junction unmatched. The CDR3 has 15 amino acids. The germline CDR1 and CDR2 sequences are MNHNS and SASEGT. CDR3 DNA: TGTGCCAGCAGTGACCTACGGGGGGGCCAAGAGACCCAGTACTTC. Translating it yields CASSDLRGGQETQYF.

V is TRBV6-5 and J is TRBJ2-3, with D possibly matching TRBD2 (6 bases). The CDR3 has 14 residues. Trimming took 0 bases from V and 4 from J, leaving 8 bases between them. Germline CDR1 reads MNHEY; CDR2 reads SVGAGI. The chain's CDR3 is CASSYSTGADTQYF. The DNA of the CDR3 is TGTGCCAGCAGTTACTCGACGGGGGCAGATACGCAGTATTTT.

This rearrangement joins TRBV6-1 to TRBJ2-6; D is undetermined. V lost 1 base to trimming and J lost 4 bases, with 5 bases between them. CDR3 length equals 14 residues. The germline V gene has CDR1 MNHNS and CDR2 SASEGT. The CDR3 region is CASSEGFGANVLTF. The DNA of the CDR3 is TGTGCCAGCAGTGAAGGCTTCGGGGCCAACGTCCTGACTTTC.

V is TRBV27 and J is TRBJ2-7; the match to TRBD1 covers 11 bases. Germline V CDR1 and CDR2: MNHEY, SMNVEV (reference sequence). This CDR3 contains 19 residues. V lost 8 bases to trimming and J lost 5 bases; unmatched junction nucleotides: 23. CDR3 loop: CASAALITRDRGGPDEQYF. CDR3 DNA sequence: TGTGCCAGCGCCGCCCTCATAACCCGGGACAGGGGGGGTCCGGACGAGCAGTACTTC.

The chain recombines TRBV29-1 with TRBJ2-1; 11 bases align to TRBD2. The CDR3 spans 14 residues. Germline V gene data show CDR1 as SQVTM and CDR2 as ANQGSEA. J was trimmed by 4 bases and V by 1 base; bases with no gene match: 0. The CDR3 DNA sequence: TGCAGCGTTGAAGCTAGCGGGGGGTACAATGAGCAGTTCTTC. Protein: CSVEASGGYNEQFF.

This chain uses TRBV4-3 with TRBJ2-2; D possibly uses TRBD1 or TRBD2 (6 bases each). The CDR3 has 16 amino acids. The germline V gene encodes CDR1 LGHNA and CDR2 YSLEER. The V and J ends lost 0 bases and 5 bases respectively, with 13 bases between them. The DNA of the CDR3 is TGCGCCAGCAGCCAAGAAGGGCAGGGGAGGACCGGGGAGCTGTTTTTT. As protein: CASSQEGQGRTGELFF.

In DNA form, the CDR3 reads TGTGCCAGCAGTGGGTTAGGACAGGCCACCTACGAGCAGTACTTC. It is translated as CASSGLGQATYEQYF. The chain combines TRBV2 with TRBJ2-7, with 7 nucleotides matching TRBD1. The J segment lost 2 bases and the V segment lost 4 bases, leaving 8 bases of the junction unmatched. Germline CDR1 SNHLY, CDR2 FYNNEI. This CDR3 spans 15 amino acids.

This clone was seen a few times. The rearrangement links TRBV19 to TRBJ1-3; the D is unclear. The V gene's germline CDR1 is LNHDA and CDR2 SQIVND (reference sequence). This CDR3 has 14 amino acids. Trimming cost V 5 bases and J 0 bases, with 8 bases left between them. The CDR3 loop reads CASSDWISGNTIYF. CDR3 nucleotides: TGTGCCAGTAGTGACTGGATCTCTGGAAACACCATATATTTT.

The gene calls are TRBV25-1 and TRBJ2-3; D remains ambiguous. V was cut by 1 base and J by 2 bases, with 7 bases left in between. Germline V CDR1 and CDR2: MGHDK, SYGVNS. This CDR3 has 14 residues. CDR3 nucleotides: TGTGCCAGCAGTGAATTCTCCCTCACAGATACGCAGTATTTT. It is translated as CASSEFSLTDTQYF.

The chain employs TRBV5-6 and TRBJ1-1, with 7 positions matching TRBD1. Germline V gives CDR1 SGHDT, CDR2 YYEEEE. The CDR3 has 17 residues. V trimming: 1 base; J trimming: 0 bases; junction bases outside the gene matches: 9. In DNA form, the CDR3 reads TGTGCCAGCAGCTTGTTCTGGACAGGCGTCATGAACACTGAAGCTTTCTTT. This encodes CASSLFWTGVMNTEAFF. The complete variable domain, with remaining parts taken from reference TRBV5-6 and TRBJ1-1, reads DAGVTQSPTHLIKTRGQQVTLRCSPKSGHDTVSWYQQALGQGPQFIFQYYEEEERQRGNFPDRFSGHQFPNYSSELNVNALLLGDSALYLCASSLFWTGVMNTEAFFGQGTRLTVV.

The V and J genes are TRBV9 and TRBJ1-1, with D possibly being TRBD1 (5 bases). Trimming pared 5 bases from V and 3 bases from J, leaving 23 bases between. The germline CDR1 and CDR2 sequences are SGDLS and YYNGEE. The CDR3 sequence is 17 residues long. Here the CDR3 DNA reads TGTGCCAGCAGTGAGGACACTCGGCCAGGGTATGACACTGAAGCTTTCTTT. It translates to CASSEDTRPGYDTEAFF.

This clone occurred a few times. V is TRBV30 and J is TRBJ2-3; D unresolved. CDR1 is GTSNPN, CDR2 SVGIG, per germline (reference sequence). With 4 bases removed from V and 2 bases from J, the gap between germline ends came to 16 bases. The CDR3 is 15 amino acids. Written as DNA, the CDR3 is TGTGCCTGGACAAGACGGACGAGTAACACAGATACGCAGTATTTT. This translates into CAWTRRTSNTDTQYF.

This clone was seen just once. The chain links TRBV30 to TRBJ1-1; D ambiguous. V was cut by 5 bases and J by 11 bases, with 18 bases left in between. There are 12 residues in the CDR3. Per germline, CDR1 GTSNPN and CDR2 SVGIG (reference sequence). CDR3 in amino acids: CAWGRSFGWAFF. CDR3 DNA sequence: TGTGCCTGGGGCCGATCCTTTGGGTGGGCTTTCTTT.

The chain is built from TRBV9 and TRBJ2-5, with 9 positions matching TRBD2. CDR3 length equals 16 residues. Germline V gene lookup returns CDR1 SGDLS and CDR2 YYNGEE. V was clipped by 0 bases and J by 2 bases; unmatched bases: 5. The CDR3 DNA reads TGTGCCAGCAGCGTAGATAGCGGGAGAAAGCAAGAGACCCAGTACTTC. It translates to CASSVDSGRKQETQYF. The variable domain in full, with the rest retrieved from reference TRBV9 and TRBJ2-5, is DSGVTQTPKHLITATGQRVTLRCSPRSGDLSVYWYQQSLDQGLQFLIQYYNGEERAKGNILERFSAQQFPDLHSELNLSSLELGDSALYFCASSVDSGRKQETQYFGPGTRLLVL.

V and J are TRBV27 and TRBJ2-3; D is unresolved. Trimming shortened V by 5 bases and J by 0 bases, and 15 bases separated the two germline ends. The CDR3 runs 16 residues. Germline V gene lookup returns CDR1 MNHEY and CDR2 SMNVEV (reference sequence). The CDR3 spells CASSVFRMASTDTQYF. For the CDR3, the DNA is TGTGCCAGCAGTGTCTTCAGGATGGCTAGCACAGATACGCAGTATTTT.

The sample holds one count of this clone. V is TRBV6-6 and J is TRBJ2-1; tentatively, D is TRBD1 (6 bases). The CDR3 consists of 15 residues. Germline lookup yields CDR1 MNHNY and CDR2 SVGAGI (reference sequence). V lost 6 bases, J lost 0 bases, and 12 bases lay in between. The CDR3 coding sequence is TGTGCCAGCAGGGCACAGGGCACCTCCTACAATGAGCAGTTCTTC. Translating gives CASRAQGTSYNEQFF.